These 32 T cell receptor beta chains were sequenced from one sample in a study of T cells expressing NK-cell markers. No DNA is given; TCRdb re-called the 5' RACE reads and lists each CDR3 protein once. The repertoire shows about 460,000 distinct CDR3 sequences; the top ten hold almost 1.5%. What was sequenced was blood T cells: a sorted CD56 or NKG2C T cell subset, CD4+ or CD8+ T cells, or bulk PBMC T cells (not recorded which). The source of these receptors is a woman between 45 and 60 years old in good health.

J is TRBJ2-6 and V is TRBV24-1. The germline gives CDR1 KGHDR, CDR2 SFDVKD. CDR3 length: 16 residues. Here the CDR3 reads CATSDPNSSGANVLTF.

V and J are TRBV12-3 or TRBV12-4 and TRBJ1-1; with no DNA, the TCRdb D assignment of TRBD1 cannot be verified. This CDR3 contains 16 residues. The CDR3 here is CASSLKTGTLNTEAFF.

The chain links TRBV20-1 to TRBJ2-4; TCRdb picks TRBD1, but there is no DNA to check that call. CDR3 length: 15 residues. Germline loops: CDR1 DFQATT, CDR2 SNEGSKA (reference sequence). The CDR3 loop is CSASNRDSGKNIQYF.

This rearrangement joins TRBV5-6 to TRBJ1-2; the D call from TCRdb, TRBD1, cannot be confirmed without DNA. The CDR3 has 13 amino acids. Germline V gives CDR1 SGHDT, CDR2 YYEEEE. CDR3 region: CASTSGQDYGYTF.

The chain couples TRBV5-6 to TRBJ1-1. CDR1 and CDR2 (germline): SGHDT, YYEEEE. There are 17 residues in the CDR3. The CDR3 reads CASSSYRRDWVNTEAFF.

This rearrangement joins TRBV5-4 to TRBJ2-3; TCRdb's assignment of TRBD2 cannot be checked, as there is no DNA. The CDR3 is made up of 18 amino acids. Germline V gene sequence: CDR1 SGHNT, CDR2 YYREEE (reference sequence). CDR3 amino acids: CASSSPSGSFRGTDTQYF.

V gene TRBV10-3 combines with J gene TRBJ2-2; TCRdb's assignment of TRBD1 cannot be checked, as there is no DNA. The germline CDR1 and CDR2 sequences are ENHRY and SYGVKD. The CDR3 has 13 residues. The CDR3 is CAIERGWTGELFF.

CDR3 sequence reads: CASSPTSESTDTQYF. This chain connects TRBV13 to TRBJ2-3; TCRdb names TRBD2, which stays unverified in the absence of DNA. The length of the CDR3 is 15 residues. Germline V gene data show CDR1 as PRHDT and CDR2 as FYEKMQ (reference sequence).

The chain links TRBV7-2 to TRBJ2-1. The CDR3 runs 15 residues. CDR1 SGHTA and CDR2 FQGNSA come from the germline V gene. This CDR3 is CASSLAYSLYNEQFF.

The rearrangement joins TRBV29-1 to TRBJ1-2; TCRdb returns TRBD1, unconfirmable since there is no DNA. Germline V gene lookup returns CDR1 SQVTM and CDR2 ANQGSEA. The CDR3 extends over 15 amino acids. This chain's CDR3 is CSVTGTGKELYGYTF.

The V and J genes are TRBV27 and TRBJ1-3. This CDR3 has 16 residues. Germline values: CDR1 MNHEY, CDR2 SMNVEV (reference sequence). The CDR3 sequence: CASSFVPFNSGNTIYF.

J is TRBJ1-1 and V is TRBV28. Germline lookup yields CDR1 MDHEN and CDR2 SYDVKM. The CDR3 totals 14 residues. CDR3 region: CASSSPPTPLGAFF.

This sequence joins TRBV10-3 and TRBJ1-1. Germline-derived CDR1 and CDR2 are ENHRY and SYGVKD. The CDR3 runs 13 residues. The CDR3 is CAISYTADQEAFF.

The chain couples TRBV5-1 to TRBJ2-1; TCRdb's D call of TRBD1 is untestable without DNA. Germline V gene lookup returns CDR1 SGHRS and CDR2 YFSETQ. This CDR3 comprises 16 residues. Here the CDR3 reads CASSLFGTGEFNEQFF.

The genes are TRBV4-1 and TRBJ1-4. CDR1 is MGHRA, CDR2 YSYEKL, per germline. The CDR3 spans 15 residues. The CDR3 is CASSQEAPTLEKLFF.

The CDR3 loop is CSVNRDGGYTF. The V and J genes are TRBV29-1 and TRBJ1-2; the D call of TRBD1 rests on TCRdb alone, since no DNA is present to check it. Germline V lookup: CDR1 SQVTM, CDR2 ANQGSEA. This CDR3 has 11 residues. Variable domain in full (rest from reference TRBV29-1 and TRBJ1-2): SAVISQKPSRDICQRGTSLTIQCQVDSQVTMMFWYRQQPGQSLTLIATANQGSEATYESGFVIDKFPISRPNLTFSTLTVSNMSPEDSSIYLCSVNRDGGYTFGSGTRLTVV.

This rearrangement joins TRBV6-1 to TRBJ2-7. The V gene's germline CDR1 is MNHNS and CDR2 SASEGT. The CDR3 is 15 amino acids. This CDR3 is CASRLESYRTYEQYF.

V and J are TRBV11-3 and TRBJ2-2; the D call from TCRdb, TRBD1, cannot be confirmed without DNA. The CDR3 has 17 residues. The germline V gene has CDR1 SGHNT and CDR2 YENEEA. CDR3 region: CASSSQSGRVGTGELFF. The whole variable domain, remainder taken from reference TRBV11-3 and TRBJ2-2, is EAGVVQSPRYKIIEKKQPVAFWCNPISGHNTLYWYLQNLGQGPELLIRYENEEAVDDSQLPKDRFSAERLKGVDSTLKIQPAELGDSAVYLCASSSQSGRVGTGELFFGEGSRLTVL.

CDR3 in amino acids: CATADIPNYGYTF. The V call is TRBV4-1, the J call TRBJ1-2; no DNA is available, so the TRBD1 call from TCRdb remains unchecked. The CDR3 totals 13 residues. From germline, CDR1 is MGHRA and CDR2 YSYEKL.

The rearrangement uses TRBV2 and TRBJ2-1; absent DNA, TCRdb's TRBD2 call cannot be checked. Germline lookup yields CDR1 SNHLY and CDR2 FYNNEI. The CDR3 consists of 17 residues. The CDR3 loop is CASRGEKAKERYNEQFF. The variable domain in full, completed from reference TRBV2 and TRBJ2-1, reads EPEVTQTPSHQVTQMGQEVILRCVPISNHLYFYWYRQILGQKVEFLVSFYNNEISEKSEIFDDQFSVERPDGSNFTLKIRSTKLEDSAMYFCASRGEKAKERYNEQFFGPGTRLTVL.

The chain carries TRBV12-3 or TRBV12-4 and TRBJ2-4; TCRdb selects TRBD2, and the lack of DNA leaves this call unchecked. The CDR3 loop spans 14 amino acids. This chain's CDR3 is CASSKDYRGIIQYF.

V is TRBV15 and J is TRBJ2-3; without DNA, the TCRdb call of TRBD1 cannot be checked. Germline V lookup: CDR1 LNHNV, CDR2 YYDKDF (reference sequence). This CDR3 contains 13 residues. CDR3 residues: CATSRDVRGLQYF.

The rearrangement links TRBV4-2 to TRBJ2-1; TCRdb gives TRBD2 as the D gene, but with no DNA this cannot be confirmed. This CDR3 has 13 amino acids. CDR1 is LGHNA and CDR2 is YNFKEQ in the germline V gene. CDR3 sequence: CASSQTSVDEQFF.

The chain carries TRBV29-1 and TRBJ2-1; TCRdb selects TRBD2, and the lack of DNA leaves this call unchecked. The CDR3 runs to 12 residues. CDR1 SQVTM and CDR2 ANQGSEA come from the germline V gene. CDR3 residues: CSVEDRASLQFF.

The chain is built from TRBV20-1 and TRBJ2-3. The germline V gene encodes CDR1 DFQATT and CDR2 SNEGSKA (reference sequence). This CDR3 contains 17 residues. The CDR3 is CSARDVSGRTSTDTQYF.

The chain employs TRBV25-1 and TRBJ2-2; there is no DNA to check the TCRdb D call of TRBD1. The CDR3 is made up of 14 amino acids. From germline, CDR1 is MGHDK and CDR2 SYGVNS. CDR3 residues: CASMGRGSTGELFF.

The chain is built from TRBV4-1 and TRBJ2-3. There are 14 residues in the CDR3. Germline-derived CDR1 and CDR2 are MGHRA and YSYEKL. The CDR3 reads CASSQGQPADTQYF.

CDR3 loop: CASGTSGSHEQFF. The chain carries TRBV7-6 and TRBJ2-1; the TRBD2 assignment by TCRdb is unverifiable without DNA. Germline values: CDR1 SGHVS, CDR2 FNYEAQ. The CDR3 loop spans 13 amino acids.

The chain uses TRBV28 and TRBJ1-1. This CDR3 has 12 amino acids. Germline V gives CDR1 MDHEN, CDR2 SYDVKM. This CDR3 reads CASKRYGLRAFF.

The chain uses TRBV5-5 and TRBJ2-5; without DNA, the TCRdb call of TRBD2 cannot be checked. Germline CDR1 and CDR2: SGHKS and YYEKEE (reference sequence). The CDR3 spans 15 residues. The CDR3 region is CASSLGGTKVETQYF.

The chain uses TRBV6-5 and TRBJ1-6; TCRdb designates TRBD1, a call that cannot be tested without DNA. The germline CDR1 and CDR2 sequences are MNHEY and SVGAGI. The CDR3 length is 13 residues. CDR3 amino acids: CASREKGGSPLHF.

V usage is TRBV20-1 and J usage is TRBJ1-1; TCRdb lists TRBD1, though no DNA is available to test this call. CDR1 and CDR2 from the germline V gene are DFQATT and SNEGSKA (reference sequence). There are 16 residues in the CDR3. CDR3: CSARGTGRVGWTEAFF.